In its sample, the clone carrying this TCR beta chain was seen once. The entry originates in a study of blood T cell repertoires in COVID-19. Study-level background: COVID-19 samples from acute and convalescent phases originated in the United States, Italy and Spain. T cells, B-cell-depleted T cells, or PBMCs supplied cDNA or gDNA.

The length of the CDR3 is 15 residues. J was trimmed by 6 bases and V by 1 base; bases with no gene match: 6. Per the germline V gene, CDR1 is LGHDT and CDR2 is YNNKEL (reference sequence). Authors' methods: How many nucleated cells were present was estimated from reference gene primer amplification. Here immunoSEQ multiplex PCR was the method, and the copy in TCRdb shows in-frame clones only, minus some. For V, J and clone size, that table is used; D and trimming come from the DNA. The data hold about 80,000 clones, with 70% to 80% observed a single time. J is TRBJ1-2 and V is TRBV3-1 (or the pseudogene TRBV3-2); TRBD1 matches 9 bases. This TCR was recovered from a man between 65 and 85 years old with active or convalescent COVID-19. Sample: peripheral blood. CDR3 amino acids: CASSQGQGVIDGYTF. The DNA of the CDR3 is TGTGCCAGCAGCCAAGGACAGGGGGTGATTGATGGCTACACCTTC.